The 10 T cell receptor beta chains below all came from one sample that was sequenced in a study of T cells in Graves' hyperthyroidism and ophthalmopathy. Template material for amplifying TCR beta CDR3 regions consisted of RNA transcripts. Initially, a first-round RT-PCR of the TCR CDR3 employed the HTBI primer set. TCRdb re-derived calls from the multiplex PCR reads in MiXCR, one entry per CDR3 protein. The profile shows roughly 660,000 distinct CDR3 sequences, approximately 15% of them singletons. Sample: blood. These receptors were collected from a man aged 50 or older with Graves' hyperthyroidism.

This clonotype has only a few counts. CDR3 sequence: CASSLSHLRGTGELFF. CDR3 DNA sequence: TGTGCCAGCAGCTTAAGTCACCTGCGGGGCACCGGGGAGCTGTTTTTT. The J gene is TRBJ2-2, the V gene TRBV7-9; D possibly corresponds to TRBD2 (6 bases). The V end was cut by 2 bases, the J end by 4 bases, with 14 bases between. The CDR3 length is 16 residues. Germline CDR1 and CDR2: SEHNR and FQNEAQ (reference sequence).

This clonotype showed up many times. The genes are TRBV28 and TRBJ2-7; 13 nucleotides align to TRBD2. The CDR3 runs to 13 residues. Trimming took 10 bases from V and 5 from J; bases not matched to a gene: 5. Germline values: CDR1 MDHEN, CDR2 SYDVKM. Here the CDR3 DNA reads TGTGCCACACTAGCGGGAGGGCCTAACGAGCAGTACTTC. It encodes CATLAGGPNEQYF.

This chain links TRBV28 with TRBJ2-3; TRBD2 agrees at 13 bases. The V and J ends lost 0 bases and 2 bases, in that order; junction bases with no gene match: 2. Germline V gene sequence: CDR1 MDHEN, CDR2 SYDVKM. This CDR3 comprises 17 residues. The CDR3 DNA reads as TGTGCCAGCAGTTTATGGACTAGCGGGAGGCCCACAGATACGCAGTATTTT. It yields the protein CASSLWTSGRPTDTQYF.

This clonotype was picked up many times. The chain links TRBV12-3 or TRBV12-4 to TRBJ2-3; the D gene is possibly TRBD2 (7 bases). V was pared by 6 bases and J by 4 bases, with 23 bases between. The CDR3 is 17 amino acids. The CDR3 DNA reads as TGTGCCAGCAGCCAAACCCCCTACATGGGGGGGCCAGATACGCAGTATTTT. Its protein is CASSQTPYMGGPDTQYF.

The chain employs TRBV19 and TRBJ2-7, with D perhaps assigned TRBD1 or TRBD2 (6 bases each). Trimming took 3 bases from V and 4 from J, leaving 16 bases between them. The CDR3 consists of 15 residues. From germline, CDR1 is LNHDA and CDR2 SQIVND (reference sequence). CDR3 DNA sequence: TGTGCCAGTAGTATCGGGGGCACGACAGCTTACGAGCAGTACTTC. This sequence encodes CASSIGGTTAYEQYF.

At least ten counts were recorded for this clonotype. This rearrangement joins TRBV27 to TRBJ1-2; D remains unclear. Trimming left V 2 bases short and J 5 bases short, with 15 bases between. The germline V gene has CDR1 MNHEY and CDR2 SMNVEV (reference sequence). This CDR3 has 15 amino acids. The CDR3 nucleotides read TGTGCCAGCAGTTTAATTTCAGGAACTTTTTATGGCTACACCTTC. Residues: CASSLISGTFYGYTF.

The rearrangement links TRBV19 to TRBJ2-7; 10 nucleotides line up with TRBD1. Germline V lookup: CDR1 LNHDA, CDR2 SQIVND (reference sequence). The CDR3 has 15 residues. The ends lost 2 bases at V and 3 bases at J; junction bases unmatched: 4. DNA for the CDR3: TGTGCCAGTAGTATATCCCGGGACAGGGGCTACGAGCAGTACTTC. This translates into CASSISRDRGYEQYF. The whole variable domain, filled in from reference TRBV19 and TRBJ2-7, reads DGGITQSPKYLFRKEGQNVTLSCEQNLNHDAMYWYRQDPGQGLRLIYYSQIVNDFQKGDIAEGYSVSREKKESFPLTVTSAQKNPTAFYLCASSISRDRGYEQYFGPGTRLTVT.

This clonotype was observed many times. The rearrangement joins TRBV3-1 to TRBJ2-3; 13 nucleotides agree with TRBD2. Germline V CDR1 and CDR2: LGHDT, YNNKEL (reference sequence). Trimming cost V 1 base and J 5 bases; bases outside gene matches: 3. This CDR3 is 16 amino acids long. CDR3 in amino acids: CASSQGTSGRVDTQYF. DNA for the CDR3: TGTGCCAGCAGCCAAGGAACTAGCGGGAGGGTAGATACGCAGTATTTT.

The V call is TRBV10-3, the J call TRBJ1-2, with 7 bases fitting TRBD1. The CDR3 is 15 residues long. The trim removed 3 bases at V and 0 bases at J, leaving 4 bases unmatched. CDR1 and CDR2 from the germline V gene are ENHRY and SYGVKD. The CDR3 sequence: CAISEKGQPNYGYTF. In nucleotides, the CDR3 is TGTGCCATCAGTGAAAAGGGACAGCCTAACTATGGCTACACCTTC.

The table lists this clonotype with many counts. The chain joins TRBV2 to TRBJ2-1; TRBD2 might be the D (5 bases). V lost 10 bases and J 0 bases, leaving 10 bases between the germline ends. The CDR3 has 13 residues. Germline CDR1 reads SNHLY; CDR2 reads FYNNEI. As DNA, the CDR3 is TGTGCCAAAAACGGGGACTCCTACAATGAGCAGTTCTTC. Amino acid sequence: CAKNGDSYNEQFF.